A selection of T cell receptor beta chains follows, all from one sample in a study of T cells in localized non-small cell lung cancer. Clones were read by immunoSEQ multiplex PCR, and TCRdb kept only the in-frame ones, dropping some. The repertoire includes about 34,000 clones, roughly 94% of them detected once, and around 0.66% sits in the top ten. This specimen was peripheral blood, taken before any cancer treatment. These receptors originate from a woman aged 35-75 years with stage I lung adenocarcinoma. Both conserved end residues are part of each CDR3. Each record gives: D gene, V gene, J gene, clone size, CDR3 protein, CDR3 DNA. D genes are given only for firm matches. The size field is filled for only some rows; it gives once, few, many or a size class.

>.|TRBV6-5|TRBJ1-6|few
CASSSWPYNSPLHF
TGTGCCAGCAGTTCATGGCCCTATAATTCACCCCTCCACTTT
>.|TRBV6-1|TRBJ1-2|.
CASSAPVVFGGYTF
TGTGCCAGCAGTGCCCCGGTCGTCTTTGGGGGCTACACCTTC
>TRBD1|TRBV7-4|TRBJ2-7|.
CASSIPGDRGTHEQYF
TGTGCCAGCAGCATTCCGGGGGACAGGGGAACCCACGAGCAGTACTTC
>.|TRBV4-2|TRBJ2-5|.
CASSQTTGRETQYF
TGTGCCAGCAGCCAAACGACAGGGAGGGAGACCCAGTACTTC
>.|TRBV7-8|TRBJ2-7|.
CASSLARQGVYEQYF
TGTGCCAGCAGCTTAGCCCGGCAGGGAGTGTACGAGCAGTACTTC
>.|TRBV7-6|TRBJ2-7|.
CASSALGNTGVEQYF
TGTGCCAGCAGCGCTTTAGGGAACACCGGGGTCGAGCAGTACTTC
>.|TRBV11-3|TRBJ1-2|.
CASSPRQDRYGYTF
TGTGCCAGCAGCCCTAGACAAGACCGCTATGGCTACACCTTC
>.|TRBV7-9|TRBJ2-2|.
CASSPTQLLGELFF
TGTGCCAGCAGCCCAACCCAGCTTCTCGGGGAGCTGTTTTTT
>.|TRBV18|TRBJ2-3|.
CASSPGHGTDTQYF
TGTGCCAGCTCACCGGGACACGGCACAGATACGCAGTATTTT
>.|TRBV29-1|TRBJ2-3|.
CSVEGRDTQYF
TGCAGCGTTGAGGGCAGAGATACGCAGTATTTT
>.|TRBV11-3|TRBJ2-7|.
CASSFNTYEQYF
TGTGCCAGCAGCTTCAACACCTACGAGCAGTACTTC
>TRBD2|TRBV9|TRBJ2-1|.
CASSVAPSGGAGEQFF
TGTGCCAGCAGCGTAGCTCCTAGCGGGGGGGCCGGGGAGCAGTTCTTC
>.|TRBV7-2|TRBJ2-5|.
CASSFMTATQETQYF
TGTGCCAGCAGCTTCATGACAGCCACTCAAGAGACCCAGTACTTC
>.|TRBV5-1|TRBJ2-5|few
CASSYSGDQETQYF
TGCGCCAGCAGCTACTCAGGGGACCAAGAGACCCAGTACTTC
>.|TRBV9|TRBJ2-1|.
CASSALGARSSNEQFF
TGTGCCAGCAGCGCTTTAGGGGCCCGCTCCTCCAATGAGCAGTTCTTC
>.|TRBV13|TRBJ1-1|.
CASSLVRQVNGNTEAFF
TGTGCCAGCAGCTTAGTGCGGCAGGTCAACGGAAACACTGAAGCTTTCTTT
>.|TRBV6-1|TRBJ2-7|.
CASRSWQGSYEQYF
TGTGCCAGCAGGTCTTGGCAGGGGTCCTACGAGCAGTACTTC
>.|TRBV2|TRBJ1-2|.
CASSLLSGSPYGYTF
TGTGCCAGCAGTCTTTTGTCCGGGTCCCCCTATGGCTACACCTTC
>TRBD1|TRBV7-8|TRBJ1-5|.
CASSHRGNSNQPQHF
TGTGCCAGCAGCCACAGGGGGAATAGCAATCAGCCCCAGCATTTT
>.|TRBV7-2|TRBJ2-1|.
CASSLGQYNEQFF
TGTGCCAGCAGCTTAGGACAGTACAATGAGCAGTTCTTC
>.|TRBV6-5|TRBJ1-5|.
CASRPRNQPQHF
TGTGCCAGCCGACCGCGGAATCAGCCCCAGCATTTT
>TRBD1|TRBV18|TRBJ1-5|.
CASSPDRGNQPQHF
TGTGCCAGCTCACCTGACAGGGGCAATCAGCCCCAGCATTTT
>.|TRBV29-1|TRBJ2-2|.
CSVALRPGELFF
TGCAGCGTTGCTCTCCGACCCGGGGAGCTGTTTTTT
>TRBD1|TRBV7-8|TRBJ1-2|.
CASSMRTGGNYGYTF
TGTGCCAGCAGCATGAGGACAGGGGGGAACTATGGCTACACCTTC
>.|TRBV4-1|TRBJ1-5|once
CASSNRDGENQPQHF
TGCGCCAGCAGCAATCGGGACGGGGAAAATCAGCCCCAGCATTTT
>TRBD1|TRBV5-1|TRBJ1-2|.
CASSLGDRGYGYTF
TGCGCCAGCAGCCTGGGGGACAGGGGGTATGGCTACACCTTC
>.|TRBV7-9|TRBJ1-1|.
CASSIADLGPGMNTEAFF
TGTGCCAGCAGCATCGCAGATCTGGGGCCGGGGATGAACACTGAAGCTTTCTTT
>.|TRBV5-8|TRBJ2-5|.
CASSLAFRGSETQYF
TGTGCCAGCAGCTTGGCCTTCCGGGGGTCGGAGACCCAGTACTTC
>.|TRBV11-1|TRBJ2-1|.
CASSLAGAGFNEQFF
TGTGCCAGCAGCTTAGCTGGGGCAGGGTTCAATGAGCAGTTCTTC
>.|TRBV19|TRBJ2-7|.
CASSANYEQYF
TGTGCCAGTAGTGCCAACTACGAGCAGTACTTC
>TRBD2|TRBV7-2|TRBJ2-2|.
CASKNLTSGSGELFF
TGTGCCAGCAAAAACCTGACTAGCGGGAGCGGGGAGCTGTTTTTT
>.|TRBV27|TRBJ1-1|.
CASSLAGMRTEAFF
TGTGCCAGCAGTTTAGCAGGGATGCGGACTGAAGCTTTCTTT
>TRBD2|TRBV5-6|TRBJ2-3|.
CASTKTSGGTDTQYF
TGTGCCAGCACCAAAACTAGCGGGGGCACAGATACGCAGTATTTT
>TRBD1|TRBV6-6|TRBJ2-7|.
CASRDRDNEQYF
TGTGCCAGCCGGGACAGGGACAACGAGCAGTACTTC
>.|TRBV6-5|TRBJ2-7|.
CASSYSMGQGYEQYF
TGTGCCAGCAGTTACTCGATGGGGCAGGGCTACGAGCAGTACTTC
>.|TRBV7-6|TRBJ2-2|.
CASSLEKHRAGELFF
TGTGCCAGCAGCTTAGAAAAACATCGGGCCGGGGAGCTGTTTTTT
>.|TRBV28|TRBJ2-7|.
CASSLLSLGPSRGGAYEQYF
TGTGCCAGCAGTTTATTATCCTTAGGTCCATCGAGGGGGGGGGCCTACGAGCAGTACTTC
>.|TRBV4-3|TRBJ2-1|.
CASSQESGARPYNEQFF
TGCGCCAGCAGCCAAGAATCGGGAGCTCGGCCTTACAATGAGCAGTTCTTC
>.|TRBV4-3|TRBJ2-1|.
CASSQDPGLRGSYNEQFF
TGCGCCAGCAGCCAAGACCCGGGACTCCGGGGGTCCTACAATGAGCAGTTCTTC
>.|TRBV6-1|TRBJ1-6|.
CASTLGGGNSPLHF
TGTGCCAGCACCCTCGGGGGGGGGAATTCACCCCTCCACTTT
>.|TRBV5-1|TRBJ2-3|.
CASSLYGGEADTQYF
TGCGCCAGCAGCTTGTACGGGGGAGAGGCAGATACGCAGTATTTT